Sequencing of this T cell receptor (beta chain) was carried out in a study of blood T cell repertoires in COVID-19. As for the study in general: Italy, Spain and the United States were the sources of the convalescent and acute COVID-19 samples. Sample material is recorded as cDNA or gDNA derived from T cells, B-cell-depleted T cells, or PBMCs.

This clone was recorded only once. Original methodology: Amplification of reference gene primers provided the estimated nucleated cell counts. Sequencing was performed with immunoSEQ multiplex PCR; in TCRdb, only in-frame clones are kept and a portion is missing. That table is the source of V, J and clone size, and D and trimming were worked out from the DNA. This sample carries 40,000 to 50,000 clones, about 85% of them seen once, and the ten largest clones take over 4.5%. The germline CDR1 and CDR2 sequences are MRHNA and SNTAGT. The CDR3 runs 15 residues. V lost 2 bases and J lost 3; bases outside the gene matches: 3.

Sequencing was carried out using peripheral blood. This clonotype was obtained from a man aged 40-49 years with active COVID-19. The rearrangement joins TRBV6-4 to TRBJ2-3; 9 bases map to TRBD2. CDR3 bases: TGTGCCAGCAGTGACGAAGCGGGAGGAACAGATACGCAGTATTTT. Translating gives CASSDEAGGTDTQYF.